The present T cell receptor (beta chain) was sequenced within a study of T-cell reconstitution after alpha-beta-depleted transplantation in children. Unique molecular identifiers featured in how the TCRbeta library was prepared. One entry per CDR3 protein, called by TCRdb with MiXCR from the PCR reads. The sample consists of roughly 500,000 distinct CDR3 sequences, approximately 32% of them appearing once. This CDR3 is 17 amino acids long. V was clipped by 4 bases and J by 1 base; unmatched bases: 11. CDR1 is PRHDT, CDR2 FYEKMQ, per germline (reference sequence). The gene calls are TRBV13 and TRBJ1-1; 8 bases map to TRBD1. The receptor was derived from a human donor who donated a stem cell graft to a child with aplastic anemia. The sequenced sample was PBMCs from the stem cell graft donor, obtained from the stem cell graft. CDR3 region: CASSSTGVGLPNTEAFF. Written as DNA, the CDR3 is TGTGCCAGCAGCTCGACAGGGGTCGGCCTACCGAACACTGAAGCTTTCTTT.